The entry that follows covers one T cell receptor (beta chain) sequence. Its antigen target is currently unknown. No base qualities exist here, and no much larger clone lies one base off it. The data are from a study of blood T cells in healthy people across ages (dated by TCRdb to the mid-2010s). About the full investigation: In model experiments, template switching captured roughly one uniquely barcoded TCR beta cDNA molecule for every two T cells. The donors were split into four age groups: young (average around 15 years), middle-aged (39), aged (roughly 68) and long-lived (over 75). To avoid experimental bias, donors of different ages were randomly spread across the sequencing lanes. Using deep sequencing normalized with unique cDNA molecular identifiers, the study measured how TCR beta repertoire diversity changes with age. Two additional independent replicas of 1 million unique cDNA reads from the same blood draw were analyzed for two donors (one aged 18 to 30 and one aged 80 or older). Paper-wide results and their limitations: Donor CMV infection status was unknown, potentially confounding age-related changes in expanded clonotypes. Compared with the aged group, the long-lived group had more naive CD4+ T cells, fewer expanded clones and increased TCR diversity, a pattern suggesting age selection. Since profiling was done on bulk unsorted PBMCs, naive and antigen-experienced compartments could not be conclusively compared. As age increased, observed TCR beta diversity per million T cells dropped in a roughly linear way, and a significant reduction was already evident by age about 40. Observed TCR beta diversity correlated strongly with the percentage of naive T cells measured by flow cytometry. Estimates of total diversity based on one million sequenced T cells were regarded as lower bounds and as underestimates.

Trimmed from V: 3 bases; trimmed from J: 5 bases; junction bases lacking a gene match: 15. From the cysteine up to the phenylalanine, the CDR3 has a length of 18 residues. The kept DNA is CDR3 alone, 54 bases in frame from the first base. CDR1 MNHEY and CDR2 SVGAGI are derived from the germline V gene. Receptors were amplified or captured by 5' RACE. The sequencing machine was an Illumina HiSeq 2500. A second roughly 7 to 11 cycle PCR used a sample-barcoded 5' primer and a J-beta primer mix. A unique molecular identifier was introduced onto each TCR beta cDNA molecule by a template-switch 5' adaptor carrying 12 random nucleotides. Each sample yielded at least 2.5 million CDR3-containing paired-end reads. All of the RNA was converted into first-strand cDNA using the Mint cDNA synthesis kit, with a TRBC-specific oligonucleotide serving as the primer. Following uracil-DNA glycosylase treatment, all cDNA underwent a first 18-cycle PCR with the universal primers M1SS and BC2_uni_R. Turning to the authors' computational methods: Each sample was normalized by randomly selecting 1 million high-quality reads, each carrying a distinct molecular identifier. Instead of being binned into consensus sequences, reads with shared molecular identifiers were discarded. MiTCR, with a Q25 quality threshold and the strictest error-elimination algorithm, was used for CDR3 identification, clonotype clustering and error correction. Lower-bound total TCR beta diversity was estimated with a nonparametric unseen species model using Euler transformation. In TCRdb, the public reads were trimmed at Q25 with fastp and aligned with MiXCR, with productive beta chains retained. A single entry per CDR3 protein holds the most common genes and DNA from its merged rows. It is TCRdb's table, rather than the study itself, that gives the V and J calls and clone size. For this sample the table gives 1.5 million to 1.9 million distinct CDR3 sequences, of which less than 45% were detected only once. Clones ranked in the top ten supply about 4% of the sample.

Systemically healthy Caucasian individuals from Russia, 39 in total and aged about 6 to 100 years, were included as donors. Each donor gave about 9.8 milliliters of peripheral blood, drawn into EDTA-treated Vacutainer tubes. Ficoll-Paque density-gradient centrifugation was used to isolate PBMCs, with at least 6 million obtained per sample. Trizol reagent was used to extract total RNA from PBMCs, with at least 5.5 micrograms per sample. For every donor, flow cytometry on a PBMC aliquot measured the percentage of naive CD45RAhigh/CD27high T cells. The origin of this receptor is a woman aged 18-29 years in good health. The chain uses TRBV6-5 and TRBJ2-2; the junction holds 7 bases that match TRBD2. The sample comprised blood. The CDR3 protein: CASSYGPDSGLGTGELFF. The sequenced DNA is TGTGCCAGCAGTTATGGGCCTGATAGCGGGCTAGGGACCGGGGAGCTGTTTTTT.